A single sample is the source of the 18 T cell receptor beta chains below, sequenced in a study of blood T cell repertoires in COVID-19. Data came from immunoSEQ multiplex PCR; TCRdb stores just in-frame clones and leaves some out. The profile covers under 300,000 clones, with approximately 82% appearing a single time and 4.9% taken by the ten largest. Sequencing was done on a sample of peripheral blood. These TCRs come from a woman of 80 years or more with active or convalescent COVID-19.

The rearrangement joins TRBV2 to TRBJ1-2; TRBD1 is a possible D gene (5 bases). This CDR3 contains 14 residues. V was clipped by 1 base and J by 2 bases, with 8 bases between them. Germline assignment: CDR1 SNHLY and CDR2 FYNNEI. The CDR3 protein is CASSEVAGNYGYTF. DNA for the CDR3: TGTGCCAGCAGTGAAGTTGCAGGGAACTATGGCTACACCTTC. Combining the CDR3 with reference TRBV2 and TRBJ1-2 gives the whole variable domain EPEVTQTPSHQVTQMGQEVILRCVPISNHLYFYWYRQILGQKVEFLVSFYNNEISEKSEIFDDQFSVERPDGSNFTLKIRSTKLEDSAMYFCASSEVAGNYGYTFGSGTRLTVV.

This rearrangement joins TRBV7-9 to TRBJ1-4; D ambiguous. The CDR3 extends over 15 amino acids. Trimming left V 5 bases short and J 7 bases short, with 17 bases between. Germline CDR1 is SEHNR and CDR2 is FQNEAQ (reference sequence). The chain's CDR3 is CASSPTDRGREKLFF. The CDR3 DNA sequence: TGTGCCAGCAGCCCTACGGACCGCGGGCGTGAAAAACTGTTTTTT.

This chain connects TRBV10-1 to TRBJ1-4; 7 positions agree with TRBD1. Germline values: CDR1 WNHNN, CDR2 SYGVQD (reference sequence). The CDR3 spans 14 residues. V was clipped by 5 bases and J by 7 bases; unmatched bases: 7. The CDR3 spells CASSRQGSREKLFF. The CDR3 DNA is TGCGCCAGCAGTAGACAGGGATCACGTGAAAAACTGTTTTTT.

The V call is TRBV6-5, the J call TRBJ1-1; 9 bases line up with TRBD1. There are 14 residues in the CDR3. V lost 4 bases to trimming and J lost 1 base; unmatched junction nucleotides: 1. The V gene's germline CDR1 is MNHEY and CDR2 SVGAGI. In DNA form, the CDR3 reads TGTGCCAGCAGTTTGGACAGGGGGAACACTGAAGCTTTCTTT. Its translation is CASSLDRGNTEAFF.

J is TRBJ2-3 and V is TRBV5-4; D uncertain. Per germline, CDR1 SGHNT and CDR2 YYREEE (reference sequence). Between the trimmed V and J ends, which lost 4 bases and 0 bases, there was a span of 15 bases. The CDR3 loop spans 16 amino acids. For the CDR3, the DNA is TGTGCCAGCAGCGCGACGGGTTATTCTAGCACAGATACGCAGTATTTT. Its protein is CASSATGYSSTDTQYF. The full variable domain, in which reference TRBV5-4 and TRBJ2-3 provide the parts outside the CDR3, is ETGVTQSPTHLIKTRGQQVTLRCSSQSGHNTVSWYQQALGQGPQFIFQYYREEENGRGNFPPRFSGLQFPNYSSELNVNALELDDSALYLCASSATGYSSTDTQYFGPGTRLTVL.

The chain uses TRBV6-6 and TRBJ2-1, with 8 bases matching TRBD2. V shed 5 bases and J 0 bases; nucleotides not matched to a gene: 6. This CDR3 has 16 amino acids. Germline-derived CDR1 and CDR2 are MNHNY and SVGAGI (reference sequence). The CDR3 loop reads CASSRISGSSYNEQFF. In DNA, the CDR3 is TGTGCCAGCAGTCGAATAAGCGGGAGCTCCTACAATGAGCAGTTCTTC.

This chain connects TRBV21-1 to TRBJ2-7; the table assigns TRBD2, which was not confirmed against the DNA. TRBV21-1 counts as a pseudogene. There are 14 residues in the CDR3. Here the CDR3 DNA reads TGTGCCAGCAGCAAAGGGGGACTAGCGGACGAGCAGTACTTC. This encodes CASSKGGLADEQYF.

This chain uses TRBV19 with TRBJ1-2; D remains unclear. CDR1 and CDR2 from the germline V gene are LNHDA and SQIVND (reference sequence). V was shortened by 5 bases and J by 4 bases, with 8 bases between the two germline ends. CDR3 length: 12 amino acids. CDR3 region: CASSPRIYGYTF. CDR3 DNA: TGTGCCAGTAGTCCGCGGATCTATGGCTACACCTTC. The whole variable domain, remainder taken from reference TRBV19 and TRBJ1-2, is DGGITQSPKYLFRKEGQNVTLSCEQNLNHDAMYWYRQDPGQGLRLIYYSQIVNDFQKGDIAEGYSVSREKKESFPLTVTSAQKNPTAFYLCASSPRIYGYTFGSGTRLTVV.

CDR3 in amino acids: CAISLGGGPVVNEQFF. In nucleotides, the CDR3 is TGTGCCATCAGTTTGGGCGGGGGGCCCGTTGTCAATGAGCAGTTCTTC. This chain joins TRBV10-3 and TRBJ2-1, with 8 bases aligning to TRBD2. CDR3 length equals 16 residues. The ends lost 5 bases at V and 6 bases at J; junction bases unmatched: 12. CDR1 and CDR2 (germline): ENHRY, SYGVKD.

V gene TRBV28 combines with J gene TRBJ2-6; no clear D gene. This CDR3 has 16 amino acids. Germline values: CDR1 MDHEN, CDR2 SYDVKM. Trimming took 4 bases from V and 3 from J, leaving 13 bases between them. Here the CDR3 reads CASSSPPAHGANVLTF. DNA for the CDR3: TGTGCCAGCAGTTCCCCCCCCGCGCATGGGGCCAACGTCCTGACTTTC.

This rearrangement joins TRBV10-3 to TRBJ2-3, with D unclear. The V and J ends lost 0 bases and 5 bases respectively, with 6 bases between them. This CDR3 has 13 amino acids. Germline assignment: CDR1 ENHRY and CDR2 SYGVKD. The CDR3 nucleotides are TGTGCCATCAGTGAGTCGCGTTTAGATACGCAGTATTTT. It is translated as CAISESRLDTQYF.

The gene calls are TRBV3-1 (or the pseudogene TRBV3-2) and TRBJ1-5, with unresolved D. The CDR3 extends over 15 amino acids. Trimming shortened V by 2 bases and J by 0 bases, and 8 bases separated the two germline ends. The germline CDR1 and CDR2 sequences are LGHDT and YNNKEL (reference sequence). The DNA of the CDR3 is TGTGCCAGCAGCCAAAACATCCATAGCAATCAGCCCCAGCATTTT. Its translation: CASSQNIHSNQPQHF.

V usage is TRBV28 and J usage is TRBJ1-5, with D tentatively TRBD1 (6 bases). The germline gives CDR1 MDHEN, CDR2 SYDVKM. Trimming cost V 5 bases and J 5 bases, with 13 bases left between them. This CDR3 has 14 residues. In DNA form, the CDR3 reads TGTGCCAGCAGTGGGACACTCGCTTATCAGCCCCAGCATTTT. Translated, it gives CASSGTLAYQPQHF.

The chain links TRBV18 to TRBJ1-2; 10 bases match TRBD1. Germline lookup yields CDR1 KGHSH and CDR2 LQKENI. The CDR3 is 16 residues long. The trim removed 0 bases at V and 7 bases at J, leaving 8 bases unmatched. The CDR3 DNA reads as TGTGCCAGCTCACCACCGAACCTCCGGGACAGGGGTGGCTACACCTTC. Translating it yields CASSPPNLRDRGGYTF.

For the CDR3, the DNA is TGCAGCGTTGCTAGGGGCAATGAGCAGTTCTTC. This gives the protein CSVARGNEQFF. The chain is built from TRBV29-1 and TRBJ2-1, with D maybe TRBD1 (5 bases). Trimming pared 4 bases from V and 6 bases from J, leaving 7 bases between. The germline V gene encodes CDR1 SQVTM and CDR2 ANQGSEA. CDR3 length equals 11 residues.

The chain has TRBV7-9 and TRBJ1-1, with D tentatively TRBD1 (6 bases). Trimming left V 1 base short and J 4 bases short, with 7 bases between. Per germline, CDR1 SEHNR and CDR2 FQNEAQ (reference sequence). This CDR3 has 13 residues. This CDR3 is CASSLGGGTEAFF. The CDR3 DNA reads TGTGCCAGCAGCTTAGGAGGGGGCACTGAAGCTTTCTTT.

J is TRBJ2-2 and V is TRBV7-9; D remains ambiguous. Trimming took off 1 base at V and 1 base at J, with 7 bases between the two ends. The CDR3 has 15 residues. Germline V lookup: CDR1 SEHNR, CDR2 FQNEAQ (reference sequence). The CDR3 DNA reads TGTGCCAGCAGCTTAGACCAGGTGAACACCGGGGAGCTGTTTTTT. Its protein is CASSLDQVNTGELFF.

The V gene is TRBV4-2, the J gene TRBJ1-1, with a tentative D call TRBD1 (5 bases). The V gene's germline CDR1 is LGHNA and CDR2 YNFKEQ. CDR3 length: 13 residues. V dropped 4 bases and J dropped 6 bases, with 12 bases sitting between them. The CDR3 loop reads CASSRERGPEAFF. The DNA for the CDR3 is TGTGCCAGCAGCCGGGAAAGGGGCCCTGAAGCTTTCTTT.